The entry below gives a single T cell receptor beta chain sequence along with its context. Its antigen is not identified. Primers: 60 Vbeta forward and 13 Jbeta reverse. The method was immunoSEQ multiplex PCR; TCRdb's version includes in-frame clones alone and lacks a portion of them. This table holds 35,000 to 40,000 clones, roughly 74% found once. Germline V gene data show CDR1 as MGHRA and CDR2 as YSYEKL. Unmatched junction bases numbered 4, after V lost 3 bases and J lost 4 bases. This CDR3 comprises 17 residues. This entry comes from a study of cytomegalovirus exposure and HLA in healthy donors. Overall study results and limits: 150 to 200 TCR beta chains were listed as cytomegalovirus-associated. CMV serostatus stood as the only immune exposure information on hand. Many donors shared some public TCRs, even though most TCR sequences were rare. It was confirmed in vitro that a few of the CMV-associated chains were specific for CMV antigens.

The gene calls are TRBV4-1 and TRBJ2-2, with 14 bases aligning to TRBD2. The sample taken for sequencing was PBMCs. The sequence was collected from a young man in good health and CMV-seronegative. The DNA for the CDR3 is TGCGCCAGCAGCCAGAGACTAGCGGGAGGGAGCACCGGGGAGCTGTTTTTT. Amino acid sequence: CASSQRLAGGSTGELFF.